This T cell receptor (beta chain) was obtained from a study of blood T cell repertoires in COVID-19. Repertoires were generated with immunoSEQ multiplex PCR, while TCRdb's copy carries only in-frame clones and drops some. The profile shows around 200,000 clones, 83% of them singletons. Specimen: peripheral blood. This TCR was recovered from a middle-aged woman with active or convalescent COVID-19.

The CDR3 nucleotides read TGTGCCACCAGCAGAGGCGGGACGAACACCGGGGAGCTGTTTTTT. It is translated as CATSRGGTNTGELFF. The chain couples TRBV15 to TRBJ2-2; possibly TRBD2 for D (6 bases). V shed 1 base and J shed 0 bases, with 6 bases lying between them. Germline loops: CDR1 LNHNV, CDR2 YYDKDF (reference sequence). This CDR3 comprises 15 residues.